The sample holds a few counts of the clone carrying this T cell receptor (beta chain). What it recognizes is unknown. A read error is possible here, since a much larger clone lies one base away. These data come from a study of CD8 T cells in ankylosing spondylitis. The germline CDR1 and CDR2 sequences are SGHAT and FQNNGV. V dropped 6 bases and J dropped 6 bases, with 18 bases sitting between them. This CDR3 has 15 amino acids. As the method for making TCR beta libraries, quantitative 5'-RACE with molecular barcodes was used. TCRdb re-called the 5' RACE reads through MiXCR, storing one row per CDR3 protein. The data hold around 140,000 distinct CDR3 sequences, with about an eighth observed a single time. Points from the study as a whole: In ankylosing spondylitis patients, matched synovial fluid reportedly showed significant enrichment of disease-linked clones. Prior work had noted some motif variants in reactive arthritis blood and synovial fluid. A CD8+ phenotype characterized the disease-linked clones, which were relatively rare in peripheral blood.

This receptor was identified in a female donor with ankylosing spondylitis or in good health (not recorded which). The specimen sequenced was blood, either unsorted or a sorted T cell fraction (not recorded which). The chain links TRBV11-2 to TRBJ1-5; weak D call: TRBD1 (5 bases). The CDR3: CASSSGREVGQPQHF. DNA of the CDR3: TGTGCCAGCAGTTCCGGCAGGGAAGTAGGTCAGCCCCAGCATTTT.